A single count supports the clone carrying this TCR beta chain. J gave up 13 bases and V 4 bases, and 8 bases lay outside the gene matches. Germline V CDR1 and CDR2: SGDLS, YYNGEE. The length of the CDR3 is 12 residues. Sequencing used immunoSEQ multiplex PCR; TCRdb keeps in-frame clones, though not all of them. The table shows about 35,000 clones, with 88% occurring only once. The entry originates in a study of blood T cell repertoires in COVID-19. Study background: COVID-19 samples collected from the United States, Italy and Spain covered acute and convalescent phases.

The V gene is TRBV9, the J gene TRBJ2-1; 7 bases map to TRBD1. This TCR was recovered from a human donor in a cohort sampled during active COVID-19. The sequenced material came from peripheral blood. The CDR3 region is CASSSPRDSQFF. The CDR3 nucleotides are TGTGCCAGCAGCTCCCCCCGGGACAGCCAGTTCTTC.